The 30 T cell receptor beta chains below were found in one sample sequenced in a study of cytomegalovirus exposure and HLA in healthy donors. Using immunoSEQ multiplex PCR, the repertoire was profiled, and TCRdb retains in-frame clones only, with some absent. The data contain roughly 330,000 clones, roughly nine tenths of them singletons. The sequencing input was PBMCs. These receptor sequences come from a woman aged 25 to 45 in good health and CMV-seropositive.

The chain employs TRBV2 and TRBJ2-3; perhaps D is TRBD1 or TRBD2 (5 bases each). The CDR3 is 15 residues long. V was shortened by 3 bases and J by 1 base, with 11 bases between the two germline ends. Germline V gives CDR1 SNHLY, CDR2 FYNNEI. The CDR3 DNA follows: TGTGCCAGCAGTGACGGGGCGGGTGGCACAGATACGCAGTATTTT. Translated, it gives CASSDGAGGTDTQYF.

V usage is TRBV18 and J usage is TRBJ2-7; TRBD1 aligns across 9 bases. The J segment lost 5 bases and the V segment lost 4 bases, leaving 15 bases of the junction unmatched. Germline loops: CDR1 KGHSH, CDR2 LQKENI. The CDR3 is 17 residues long. CDR3 amino acids: CASSLKTPGQGFHEQYF. The CDR3 nucleotides are TGTGCCAGCTCACTTAAAACTCCGGGACAGGGTTTCCACGAGCAGTACTTC.

V is TRBV9 and J is TRBJ1-3; 9 nucleotides line up with TRBD1. The CDR3 runs 14 residues. Trimming cost V 3 bases and J 4 bases; bases outside gene matches: 2. The germline V gene has CDR1 SGDLS and CDR2 YYNGEE. CDR3 coding DNA: TGTGCCAGCAGCGCGGACAGGGGAGGAAACACCATATATTTT. The encoded protein is CASSADRGGNTIYF.

This chain uses TRBV5-1 with TRBJ2-2, with TRBD1 matching 9 bases. V was clipped by 8 bases and J by 8 bases; unmatched bases: 16. Germline lookup yields CDR1 SGHRS and CDR2 YFSETQ. The CDR3 runs to 16 residues. DNA of the CDR3: TGCGCCAGTAACGAGCGGGACAGGGTCCGCGGAGGGGAGCTGTTTTTT. Translation gives CASNERDRVRGGELFF.

The rearrangement uses TRBV6-5 and TRBJ2-5; D may be TRBD1 (6 bases). Germline loops: CDR1 MNHEY, CDR2 SVGAGI. This CDR3 has 13 amino acids. Between the trimmed V and J ends, which lost 7 bases and 4 bases, there was a span of 13 bases. For the CDR3, the DNA is TGTGCCAGCATCTCTACCAGGGGAGAGACCCAGTACTTC. Residues: CASISTRGETQYF.

The CDR3 nucleotides read TGTGCCTGGAGCGGCATAGGACTAGCGGGGACTTACAATGAGCAGTTCTTC. Protein product: CAWSGIGLAGTYNEQFF. The chain has TRBV30 and TRBJ2-1; TRBD2 matches at 12 bases. CDR3 length equals 17 residues. The J segment lost 4 bases and the V segment lost 3 bases, leaving 10 bases of the junction unmatched. Germline CDR1 and CDR2: GTSNPN and SVGIG (reference sequence).

In this sample, this clone turned up once. Here the CDR3 DNA reads TGTGCCAGCAGACAGGGGGTCGCTGAAGCTTTCTTT. This translates into CASRQGVAEAFF. The chain uses TRBV2 and TRBJ1-1; 8 nucleotides agree with TRBD1. Germline assignment: CDR1 SNHLY and CDR2 FYNNEI. CDR3 size: 12 residues. Trimming took 6 bases from V and 6 from J; bases not matched to a gene: 3.

The chain combines TRBV12-5 with TRBJ2-3; D not certain. Trimming left V 6 bases short and J 1 base short, with 8 bases between. Germline loops: CDR1 LGHNT, CDR2 FRNRAP. This CDR3 has 13 residues. In DNA, the CDR3 is TGTGCTAGTGGATTACATCGCACAGATACGCAGTATTTT. This codes for CASGLHRTDTQYF.

The chain's CDR3 is CASSQGRPSYEQYF. The CDR3 DNA is TGTGCCAGCAGCCAGGGGAGGCCGAGCTACGAGCAGTACTTC. The V call is TRBV14, the J call TRBJ2-7; TRBD2 is a possible D gene (6 bases). V was pared by 3 bases and J by 3 bases, with 12 bases between. CDR3 length: 14 residues. CDR1 and CDR2 (germline): SGHDN, FVKESK.

This chain joins TRBV5-1 and TRBJ2-1, with 7 bases lining up with TRBD2. J was trimmed by 4 bases and V by 0 bases; bases with no gene match: 7. The CDR3 covers 16 residues. Germline CDR1 SGHRS, CDR2 YFSETQ. CDR3 in amino acids: CASSLGTGGLYNEQFF. In nucleotides, the CDR3 is TGCGCCAGCAGCTTGGGTACGGGAGGACTTTACAATGAGCAGTTCTTC.

The sample holds many counts of this clone. The chain carries TRBV5-6 and TRBJ1-5; the D is unclear. Germline V gene lookup returns CDR1 SGHDT and CDR2 YYEEEE. V was cut by 2 bases and J by 0 bases, with 9 bases left in between. The CDR3 covers 15 residues. The CDR3 sequence: CASSLGVYSNQPQHF. The CDR3 DNA follows: TGTGCCAGCAGCTTAGGAGTATATAGCAATCAGCCCCAGCATTTT.

The chain joins TRBV27 to TRBJ1-2, with D unclear. V lost 7 bases and J lost 6, with 15 bases in between. Germline CDR1 and CDR2: MNHEY and SMNVEV (reference sequence). CDR3 length: 13 residues. The CDR3 sequence: CASKGTRHNGYTF. CDR3 DNA: TGTGCCAGCAAGGGAACCAGGCATAATGGCTACACCTTC.

The CDR3 loop reads CASSLVSGTGELFF. The DNA for the CDR3 is TGTGCCAGCAGCTTAGTGTCGGGCACCGGGGAGCTGTTTTTT. V and J are TRBV7-8 and TRBJ2-2; D is unresolved. The V gene lost 1 base and the J gene lost 4 bases, with 7 bases spanning the gap. Germline CDR1 and CDR2: SGHVS and FQNEAQ. CDR3 length: 14 amino acids.

The chain uses TRBV27 and TRBJ2-1, with 10 bases aligning to TRBD2. CDR1 and CDR2 from the germline V gene are MNHEY and SMNVEV (reference sequence). The CDR3 is made up of 16 amino acids. Trimming took 5 bases from V and 8 from J; bases not matched to a gene: 12. Here the CDR3 DNA reads TGTGCCAGCAGTCTAGGCAAAGCGGGAGGGTTTGATGAGCAGTTCTTC. It specifies CASSLGKAGGFDEQFF.

The V and J genes are TRBV28 and TRBJ2-2; TRBD2 matches at 7 bases. This CDR3 is built from 17 residues. Germline values: CDR1 MDHEN, CDR2 SYDVKM. V shed 3 bases and J 6 bases; nucleotides not matched to a gene: 13. CDR3 amino acids: CASSFPQGGSVSGELFF. The CDR3 DNA follows: TGTGCCAGCAGTTTCCCCCAAGGCGGGAGTGTGTCCGGGGAGCTGTTTTTT.

The V call is TRBV5-1, the J call TRBJ2-7; the D gene could be TRBD1 or TRBD2 (6 bases each). The CDR3 consists of 14 residues. V dropped 0 bases and J dropped 5 bases, with 12 bases sitting between them. Germline V gives CDR1 SGHRS, CDR2 YFSETQ. In DNA form, the CDR3 reads TGCGCCAGCAGCTTGGCTGGGGGGCGCGACGAGCAGTACTTC. This encodes CASSLAGGRDEQYF.

CDR3 coding DNA: TGCGCCAGCAGCTGGGGGATTCACAAGTCCGACGTGCATAGCAATCAGCCCCAGCATTTT. It yields the protein CASSWGIHKSDVHSNQPQHF. The gene calls are TRBV5-1 and TRBJ1-5, with D possibly matching TRBD1 (5 bases). The CDR3 covers 20 residues. V lost 3 bases, J lost 0 bases, and 25 bases lay in between. In germline, CDR1 is SGHRS, CDR2 YFSETQ.

V usage is TRBV5-1 and J usage is TRBJ2-5; 10 nucleotides match TRBD1. The CDR3 is 16 residues long. CDR1 and CDR2 from the germline V gene are SGHRS and YFSETQ. The V segment lost 0 bases and the J segment 3 bases; nucleotides outside the gene matches: 5. CDR3 in DNA: TGCGCCAGCAGCTTGGGTCCGGGGACAGGGGAAGAGACCCAGTACTTC. It translates to CASSLGPGTGEETQYF.

For the CDR3, the DNA is TGCGCCAGCAGCTTGGAGGTCGGGACAGGGGGGACAGATACGCAGTATTTT. Translating it yields CASSLEVGTGGTDTQYF. The rearrangement uses TRBV5-1 and TRBJ2-3; the match to TRBD1 covers 11 bases. Germline assignment: CDR1 SGHRS and CDR2 YFSETQ. This CDR3 has 17 residues. The V and J ends lost 0 bases and 3 bases, in that order; junction bases with no gene match: 6.

The chain joins TRBV5-4 to TRBJ1-1; 9 nucleotides agree with TRBD1. Germline loops: CDR1 SGHNT, CDR2 YYREEE (reference sequence). Trimming cost V 3 bases and J 6 bases; bases outside gene matches: 3. This CDR3 comprises 13 residues. CDR3 nucleotide sequence: TGTGCCAGCAGCTGGACAGGGGAGGCTGAAGCTTTCTTT. Its translation is CASSWTGEAEAFF.

The chain uses TRBV5-4 and TRBJ1-4; D is possibly TRBD1 (6 bases). The length of the CDR3 is 15 residues. CDR1 is SGHNT and CDR2 is YYREEE in the germline V gene (reference sequence). The V end lost 3 bases, the J end lost 7 bases, and 16 bases lay between the germline ends. The CDR3 region has the DNA TGTGCCAGCAGCTCACAGGGTCCTCAAGCTGAAAAACTGTTTTTT. This codes for CASSSQGPQAEKLFF.

The table lists this clone with a count of one. The V call is TRBV4-2, the J call TRBJ1-4, with 7 bases aligning to TRBD1. The V segment lost 4 bases and the J segment 8 bases; nucleotides outside the gene matches: 7. The CDR3 extends over 14 amino acids. Germline V gives CDR1 LGHNA, CDR2 YNFKEQ. DNA of the CDR3: TGTGCCAGCAGCCCTCCTGGACAGGACGAAAAACTGTTTTTT. Encoded protein: CASSPPGQDEKLFF.

About this clone: The identical CDR3 is also encoded by other nucleotide sequences in the sample. This sequence joins TRBV6-5 and TRBJ2-5; D possibly corresponds to TRBD1 (5 bases). This CDR3 contains 15 residues. Per germline, CDR1 MNHEY and CDR2 SVGAGI. V gave up 0 bases and J gave up 5 bases, with 13 bases separating them. Written as DNA, the CDR3 is TGTGCCAGCAGTTACTCGGTGGGGCTGAGGGAGACCCAGTACTTC. Its protein is CASSYSVGLRETQYF.

This chain connects TRBV6-1 to TRBJ1-5, with D tentatively TRBD1 (5 bases). The CDR3 has 14 amino acids. With 7 bases removed from V and 4 bases from J, the gap between germline ends came to 14 bases. Per germline, CDR1 MNHNS and CDR2 SASEGT. CDR3 in DNA: TGTGCCAGCAAGGATTGGTCAGGGAATCAGCCCCAGCATTTT. This codes for CASKDWSGNQPQHF.

This rearrangement joins TRBV30 to TRBJ1-2; 7 bases agree with TRBD1. The CDR3 has 13 residues. The V segment lost 2 bases and the J segment 4 bases; nucleotides outside the gene matches: 4. Per germline, CDR1 GTSNPN and CDR2 SVGIG (reference sequence). Written as DNA, the CDR3 is TGTGCCTGGAGTCGGACAGGAGCCTATGGCTACACCTTC. Translated: CAWSRTGAYGYTF. The full variable domain, rest sourced from reference TRBV30 and TRBJ1-2, is SQTIHQWPATLVQPVGSPLSLECTVEGTSNPNLYWYRQAAGRGLQLLFYSVGIGQISSEVPQNLSASRPQDRQFILSSKKLLLSDSGFYLCAWSRTGAYGYTFGSGTRLTVV.

This chain uses TRBV6-5 with TRBJ2-7, with D unclear. V lost 5 bases and J lost 3, with 14 bases in between. Germline-derived CDR1 and CDR2 are MNHEY and SVGAGI. The CDR3 loop spans 14 amino acids. CDR3 sequence reads: CASSTTASDYEQYF. CDR3 DNA: TGTGCCAGCAGTACAACAGCTTCTGACTACGAGCAGTACTTC.

The J gene is TRBJ2-5, the V gene TRBV2; 14 positions agree with TRBD2. CDR1 and CDR2 from the germline V gene are SNHLY and FYNNEI. The CDR3 is made up of 17 amino acids. The ends lost 7 bases at V and 5 bases at J; junction bases unmatched: 12. The CDR3 DNA reads TGTGCCAGCACCGACGGACTAGCGGGGGGAGGTAGGGAGACCCAGTACTTC. Protein: CASTDGLAGGGRETQYF.

Of note for this clone: An end of the junction does not agree with germline; a read error may underlie this. This chain connects TRBV28 to TRBJ2-7; D is perhaps TRBD1 (7 bases). The CDR3 sequence is 16 residues long. Germline values: CDR1 MDHEN, CDR2 SYDVKM. The CDR3: CASSPLGTALRSGEHF. For the CDR3, the DNA is TGTGCCAGCAGTCCGTTGGGGACAGCCCTTCGTTCGGGGGAGCACTTC.

CDR3 in amino acids: CASSSAEKYEQYF. As DNA, the CDR3 is TGTGCCAGCAGCTCGGCTGAGAAATACGAGCAGTACTTC. The chain combines TRBV7-9 with TRBJ2-7; D remains ambiguous. Deletions cut 4 bases from V and 4 bases from J, with 11 bases between. The CDR3 loop spans 13 amino acids. CDR1 and CDR2 from the germline V gene are SEHNR and FQNEAQ (reference sequence). The full variable domain, its missing parts supplied by reference TRBV7-9 and TRBJ2-7, is DTGVSQNPRHKITKRGQNVTFRCDPISEHNRLYWYRQTLGQGPEFLTYFQNEAQLEKSRLLSDRFSAERPKGSFSTLEIQRTEQGDSAMYLCASSSAEKYEQYFGPGTRLTVT.

The V gene is TRBV29-1, the J gene TRBJ2-1, with a possible D match to TRBD1 (6 bases). V lost 1 base and J 0 bases, leaving 16 bases between the germline ends. Germline-derived CDR1 and CDR2 are SQVTM and ANQGSEA. This CDR3 region has 17 residues. The DNA of the CDR3 is TGCAGCGTTGAAGGGATGCAGGGGCAAAGCTCCTACAATGAGCAGTTCTTC. Its protein is CSVEGMQGQSSYNEQFF.